The T cell receptor beta chain under discussion was sequenced for a study of blood T cell repertoires in COVID-19. Study information: Samples of COVID-19 (acute and convalescent) were obtained from the United States, Italy and Spain. Sources were T cells, B-cell-depleted T cells, or PBMCs; the material itself was cDNA or gDNA.

The J segment lost 7 bases and the V segment lost 7 bases, leaving 5 bases of the junction unmatched. Germline CDR1 and CDR2: MNHEY and SVGAGI. This CDR3 spans 13 amino acids. In the original processing: Reference gene primer amplification yielded estimated nucleated cell counts. Only in-frame clones appear in the TCRdb table, and some are missing; sequencing was by immunoSEQ multiplex PCR. The DNA was the basis for D and trimming; V, J and clone size are from that table. Found here are under 80,000 clones, around 83% of them singletons; the top ten hold 5.5% to 7.5%. The TCR sequence derives from a woman between 55 and 75 years old with acute or convalescent COVID-19. The source material was peripheral blood. The chain links TRBV6-5 to TRBJ1-5; 9 bases agree with TRBD1. The CDR3, as DNA: TGTGCCAGCACCGACAGGGGGGTCCAGCCCCAGCATTTT. This codes for CASTDRGVQPQHF.